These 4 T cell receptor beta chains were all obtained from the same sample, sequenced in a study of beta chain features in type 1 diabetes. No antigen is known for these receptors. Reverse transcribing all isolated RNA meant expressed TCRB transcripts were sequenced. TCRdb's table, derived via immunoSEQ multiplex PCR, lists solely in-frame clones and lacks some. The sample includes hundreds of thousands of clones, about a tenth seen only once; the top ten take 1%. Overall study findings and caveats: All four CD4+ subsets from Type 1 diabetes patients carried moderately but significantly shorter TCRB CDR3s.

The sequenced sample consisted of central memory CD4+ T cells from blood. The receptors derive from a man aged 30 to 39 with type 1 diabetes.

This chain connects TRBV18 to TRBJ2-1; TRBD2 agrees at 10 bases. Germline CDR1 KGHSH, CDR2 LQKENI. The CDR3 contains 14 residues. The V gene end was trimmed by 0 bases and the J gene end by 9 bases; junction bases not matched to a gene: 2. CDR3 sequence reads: CASSPPSSGGEQFF. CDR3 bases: TGTGCCAGCTCACCACCGTCTAGCGGGGGTGAGCAGTTCTTC.

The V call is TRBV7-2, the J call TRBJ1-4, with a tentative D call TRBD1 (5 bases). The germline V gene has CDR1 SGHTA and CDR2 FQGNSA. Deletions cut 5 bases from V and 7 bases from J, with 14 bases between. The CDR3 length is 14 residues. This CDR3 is CASSVTGLGEKLFF. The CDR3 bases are TGTGCCAGCAGCGTGACGGGGCTGGGTGAAAAACTGTTTTTT. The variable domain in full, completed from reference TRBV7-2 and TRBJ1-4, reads GAGVSQSPSNKVTEKGKDVELRCDPISGHTALYWYRQSLGQGLEFLIYFQGNSAPDKSGLPSDRFSAERTGGSVSTLTIQRTQQEDSAVYLCASSVTGLGEKLFFGSGTQLSVL.

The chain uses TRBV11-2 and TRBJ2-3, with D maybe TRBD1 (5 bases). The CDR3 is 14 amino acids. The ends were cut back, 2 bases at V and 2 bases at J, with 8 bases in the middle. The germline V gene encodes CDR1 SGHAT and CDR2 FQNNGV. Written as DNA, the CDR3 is TGTGCCAGCAGCTTAATGACAGTCACAGATACGCAGTATTTT. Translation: CASSLMTVTDTQYF.

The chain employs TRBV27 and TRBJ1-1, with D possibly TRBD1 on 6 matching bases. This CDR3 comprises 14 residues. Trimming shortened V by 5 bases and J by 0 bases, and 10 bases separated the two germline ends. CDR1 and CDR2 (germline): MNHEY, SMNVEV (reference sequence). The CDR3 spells CASSTGQMNTEAFF. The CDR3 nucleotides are TGTGCCAGCAGTACCGGACAGATGAACACTGAAGCTTTCTTT.